This T cell receptor (beta chain) was sequenced in a study of blood T cell repertoires in COVID-19. The wider study: Sources were T cells, B-cell-depleted T cells, or PBMCs; the material itself was cDNA or gDNA.

The CDR3 is 17 amino acids. Germline V lookup: CDR1 MNHEY, CDR2 SVGEGT. V lost 0 bases, J lost 9 bases, and 13 bases stayed unmatched. Measured with immunoSEQ multiplex PCR; TCRdb has only the in-frame clones, and not every one. The top ten hold about 6.5% of the sample, which has 180,000 or so clones, 70% to 90% seen once. The clonotype comes from a woman of 80 years or more in a cohort sampled during active or convalescent COVID-19. The sequenced sample was peripheral blood. V and J are TRBV6-2 or TRBV6-3 and TRBJ2-1, with 8 bases that match TRBD2. The CDR3 spells CASSYSMIQRGNAEQFF. CDR3 nucleotide sequence: TGTGCCAGCAGTTACTCGATGATCCAGCGGGGGAACGCTGAGCAGTTCTTC.